The 9 T cell receptor beta chains below were found in one sample sequenced in a study of T cell responses to AZD1222 COVID-19 vaccine. Produced via immunoSEQ multiplex PCR; TCRdb's table is partial and in-frame only. The sample includes 150,000 to 190,000 clones, 80% to 90% of them seen just once. The source material was peripheral blood, sampled after recovery from COVID-19. These receptors all come from an adult who had recovered from COVID-19.

This clone was counted once. V is TRBV7-9 and J is TRBJ1-2; D unresolved. Germline V gene lookup returns CDR1 SEHNR and CDR2 FQNEAQ (reference sequence). V was cut by 8 bases and J by 7 bases, with 14 bases left in between. The CDR3 extends over 12 amino acids. CDR3 in amino acids: CASGEGKGGYTF. The CDR3 nucleotides read TGTGCCAGCGGCGAAGGGAAGGGTGGCTACACCTTC.

This sequence joins TRBV7-8 and TRBJ2-3; TRBD2 matches at 11 bases. With V trimmed by 1 base and J by 0 bases, 3 bases remained unmatched. Germline assignment: CDR1 SGHVS and CDR2 FQNEAQ. This CDR3 has 17 residues. CDR3 loop: CASSLGRTSGSTDTQYF. CDR3 in DNA: TGTGCCAGCAGCTTAGGGAGGACTAGCGGGAGCACAGATACGCAGTATTTT.

J is TRBJ2-5 and V is TRBV2; weak D call: TRBD2 (5 bases). V lost 10 bases and J lost 3, with 15 bases in between. The CDR3 covers 13 residues. Germline V gene data show CDR1 as SNHLY and CDR2 as FYNNEI. The CDR3 sequence is CAIRRHLEETQYF. CDR3 DNA: TGTGCCATCAGGAGGCACTTGGAAGAGACCCAGTACTTC.

This sequence joins TRBV28 and TRBJ1-3; D is possibly TRBD1 (6 bases). This CDR3 spans 17 amino acids. Per germline, CDR1 MDHEN and CDR2 SYDVKM. The V and J ends lost 6 bases and 3 bases respectively, with 21 bases between them. CDR3 in amino acids: CASSPHTGFPLGNTIYF. CDR3 nucleotide sequence: TGTGCCAGCAGCCCACACACAGGGTTCCCCCTTGGAAACACCATATATTTT.

This rearrangement joins TRBV3-1 (or the pseudogene TRBV3-2) to TRBJ2-7; 7 nucleotides align to TRBD1. CDR1 and CDR2 (germline): LGHDT, YNNKEL (reference sequence). The CDR3 is made up of 15 amino acids. After removal of 3 bases from V and 6 bases from J, the junction contained 11 bases not matched to a gene. Here the CDR3 DNA reads TGTGCCAGCAGCCAGGGGAACAGGGGATACGTCGAGCAGTACTTC. This translates into CASSQGNRGYVEQYF.

Of note for this clone: Additional DNA sequences in this sample encode the identical CDR3. The J gene is TRBJ2-6, the V gene TRBV11-2; D unclear. V gave up 0 bases and J gave up 2 bases, with 5 bases separating them. This CDR3 is built from 15 residues. Germline values: CDR1 SGHAT, CDR2 FQNNGV. CDR3 DNA: TGTGCCAGCAGCTTAGATAGAGCTGGGGCCAACGTCCTGACTTTC. Its translation is CASSLDRAGANVLTF.

The chain joins TRBV19 to TRBJ2-7, with D perhaps TRBD1 or TRBD2 (5 bases each). Trimming removed 1 base from V and 6 bases from J, with 10 bases in between. The CDR3 has 13 amino acids. Germline CDR1 and CDR2: LNHDA and SQIVND (reference sequence). This CDR3 is CASSIGRGAEQYF. The CDR3 DNA reads as TGTGCCAGTAGTATAGGGAGAGGGGCCGAGCAGTACTTC.

The chain has TRBV18 and TRBJ2-3, with D unresolved. V was clipped by 6 bases and J by 4 bases, with 14 bases between them. Germline CDR1 and CDR2: KGHSH and LQKENI. The CDR3 length is 14 residues. The DNA for the CDR3 is TGTGCCAGCTCTCCCCCCGTCCCGTCAGATACGCAGTATTTT. Its protein product is CASSPPVPSDTQYF.

The chain links TRBV6-2 or TRBV6-3 to TRBJ2-3, with D possibly being TRBD2 (7 bases). Germline-derived CDR1 and CDR2 are MNHEY and SVGEGT. The CDR3 length is 19 residues. The V end was cut by 1 base, the J end by 0 bases, with 20 bases between. CDR3 coding DNA: TGTGCCAGCAGTTACTTGGGGGCTAGCGGAATGATTAGCACAGATACGCAGTATTTT. It is translated as CASSYLGASGMISTDTQYF.